The T cell receptor beta chain described here comes from a study of T cell responses to AZD1222 COVID-19 vaccine. V lost 3 bases and J lost 3; bases outside the gene matches: 8. The CDR3 loop spans 16 amino acids. Germline V CDR1 and CDR2: LNHDA, SQIVND (reference sequence). Data came from immunoSEQ multiplex PCR; TCRdb stores just in-frame clones and leaves some out. The sample has around 100,000 clones, around 89% seen once. The input for sequencing was peripheral blood, taken 28 days after the second AZD1222 dose. The receptor was derived from an adult who received the AZD1222 COVID-19 vaccine. V and J are TRBV19 and TRBJ2-1, with 7 nucleotides matching TRBD1. CDR3 nucleotide sequence: TGTGCCAGTAGTATGAGAACTTGGGACAGCTACAATGAGCAGTTCTTC. Translating it yields CASSMRTWDSYNEQFF.